These 6 T cell receptor beta chains were sequenced from one sample in a study of beta chain features in type 1 diabetes. Expressed TCRB transcripts were sequenced, since all the RNA that had been isolated was reverse transcribed. The data were produced by immunoSEQ multiplex PCR, yet TCRdb's version contains in-frame clones alone and is incomplete. In the table there are roughly 290,000 clones, under 8.5% of which are singletons. The sample consisted of central memory CD4+ T cells from blood. Receptor source: a woman aged 18 to 35 in good health.

Only a few counts were recorded for this clone. V is TRBV6-5 and J is TRBJ2-5; 13 positions agree with TRBD2. CDR1 and CDR2 (germline): MNHEY, SVGAGI. The CDR3 runs to 14 residues. V lost 8 bases to trimming and J lost 1 base; unmatched junction nucleotides: 1. For the CDR3, the DNA is TGTGCCAGCCGACTAGCGGGGGGCCAAGAGACCCAGTACTTC. It specifies CASRLAGGQETQYF.

This clone was picked up many times. J is TRBJ1-2 and V is TRBV27; D not resolved. Trimming took 0 bases from V and 5 from J, leaving 10 bases between them. The CDR3 loop spans 14 amino acids. The germline CDR1 and CDR2 sequences are MNHEY and SMNVEV (reference sequence). CDR3 residues: CASSLSGGAYGYTF. The CDR3 nucleotides are TGTGCCAGCAGTTTATCAGGAGGAGCGTATGGCTACACCTTC.

In this sample, this clone turned up a few times. This sequence joins TRBV4-3 and TRBJ2-7; D could derive from TRBD1 or TRBD2 (5 bases each). The CDR3 consists of 13 residues. Germline CDR1 is LGHNA and CDR2 is YSLEER. Trimming took off 4 bases at V and 5 bases at J, with 12 bases between the two ends. The CDR3 bases are TGCGCCAGCAGCCCCCTCGTGGGGGACGAGCAGTACGTC. This encodes CASSPLVGDEQYV.

This clone was counted between two and nine times. The rearrangement uses TRBV5-8 and TRBJ1-2; TRBD1 matches at 7 bases. CDR3 size: 14 residues. The V gene end was trimmed by 1 base and the J gene end by 4 bases; junction bases not matched to a gene: 4. Germline values: CDR1 SGHTS, CDR2 YDEGEE. DNA for the CDR3: TGTGCCAGCAGCTTGTCGGGGGACAGCTATGGCTACACCTTC. It is translated as CASSLSGDSYGYTF.

This clone was recorded a few times. The V gene is TRBV6-4, the J gene TRBJ2-1; 9 bases match TRBD2. J lost 8 bases, V lost 6 bases, and 8 bases had no gene match. Germline V CDR1 and CDR2: MRHNA, SNTAGT. This CDR3 has 14 amino acids. For the CDR3, the DNA is TGTGCCAGCAGAGCTGTTAGCGGGAGCTATGAGCAGTTCTTC. Protein: CASRAVSGSYEQFF.

The rearrangement joins TRBV5-1 to TRBJ2-7; possible D gene TRBD1, 5 bases. The germline V and J ends were trimmed by 4 bases and 2 bases, with 13 bases remaining between them. The length of the CDR3 is 14 residues. Germline V gene data show CDR1 as SGHRS and CDR2 as YFSETQ. DNA for the CDR3: TGCGCCAGCAGCGCTGACAGTTTCCCCTACGAGCAGTACTTC. This sequence encodes CASSADSFPYEQYF.